One T cell receptor (beta chain) is described in this entry. The source of the sample is a study of CD8 T cells in Susac syndrome. RNA was extracted with the RNeasy kit, and a quantity of about 0.45 to 1 ug was reverse transcribed using random hexamers. A multiplex approach, immunoSEQ multiplex PCR, amplified TCR beta CDR3 across 54 Vbeta and 13 Jbeta. MiXCR was run by TCRdb on the immunoSEQ multiplex PCR reads, yielding one entry per CDR3 protein. The data contain around 130,000 distinct CDR3 sequences, 94% of them singletons. V was shortened by 11 bases and J by 2 bases, with 22 bases between the two germline ends. The CDR3 has 16 amino acids. In germline, CDR1 is ENHRY, CDR2 SYGVKD.

This clonotype originated in a human donor in good health. The chain uses TRBV10-3 and TRBJ2-1, with D perhaps matching TRBD2 (6 bases). The sample taken for sequencing was CD4+ T cells from PBMCs. The CDR3, as DNA: TGTGCCTCCGACCAAGGAGGGGCGGGACCCTACAATGAGCAGTTCTTC. Its protein is CASDQGGAGPYNEQFF.